The 13 T cell receptor beta chains reported below all come from one sample, sequenced in a study of blood T cell repertoires in COVID-19. Clones were sequenced by immunoSEQ multiplex PCR, and TCRdb holds only the in-frame ones, with some missing. The sample lists about 160,000 clones, around 85% occurring once. Sequences were obtained from peripheral blood. The receptors derive from a human donor with acute or convalescent COVID-19. The donor label of this sample is uncertain.

This chain uses TRBV5-6 with TRBJ1-2, with D perhaps matching TRBD1 (5 bases). Trimming took off 4 bases at V and 4 bases at J, with 14 bases between the two ends. The germline V gene encodes CDR1 SGHDT and CDR2 YYEEEE. The CDR3 extends over 14 amino acids. The CDR3 loop is CASSLRQIPYGYTF. CDR3 nucleotide sequence: TGTGCCAGCAGCCTAAGACAGATACCCTATGGCTACACCTTC. The full variable domain, its missing parts supplied by reference TRBV5-6 and TRBJ1-2, is DAGVTQSPTHLIKTRGQQVTLRCSPKSGHDTVSWYQQALGQGPQFIFQYYEEEERQRGNFPDRFSGHQFPNYSSELNVNALLLGDSALYLCASSLRQIPYGYTFGSGTRLTVV.

The chain recombines TRBV28 with TRBJ1-1; 7 bases match TRBD1. V gave up 5 bases and J gave up 7 bases; unmatched junction bases: 10. The CDR3 length is 14 residues. Germline-derived CDR1 and CDR2 are MDHEN and SYDVKM. This chain's CDR3 is CASSGRGATYEAFF. The CDR3 region has the DNA TGTGCCAGCAGTGGCAGGGGGGCGACATATGAAGCTTTCTTT.

This chain links TRBV9 with TRBJ1-6, with D perhaps matching TRBD1 (5 bases). The CDR3 is 16 amino acids. The V end lost 0 bases, the J end lost 10 bases, and 17 bases lay between the germline ends. Germline V gives CDR1 SGDLS, CDR2 YYNGEE. CDR3 DNA sequence: TGTGCCAGCAGCGTAGAGTCGGGCAGGGCTAAATCACCCCTCCACTTT. Its translation is CASSVESGRAKSPLHF.

V is TRBV6-1 and J is TRBJ1-1; D might be TRBD1 (5 bases). V gave up 2 bases and J gave up 5 bases, with 6 bases separating them. Germline loops: CDR1 MNHNS, CDR2 SASEGT. The CDR3 is 12 residues long. CDR3 in amino acids: CASSERQTEAFF. In nucleotides, the CDR3 is TGTGCCAGCAGTGAAAGACAGACTGAAGCTTTCTTT.

The chain carries TRBV19 and TRBJ1-4; possible D gene TRBD1, 6 bases. The germline gives CDR1 LNHDA, CDR2 SQIVND (reference sequence). This CDR3 spans 15 amino acids. Trimming took 9 bases from V and 0 from J, leaving 14 bases between them. The CDR3 sequence: CASGQPVATNEKLFF. The CDR3 nucleotides read TGTGCCAGCGGACAGCCAGTCGCAACTAATGAAAAACTGTTTTTT.

This chain connects TRBV6-4 to TRBJ2-1; 9 positions agree with TRBD1. Unmatched junction bases numbered 5, after V lost 4 bases and J lost 4 bases. This CDR3 has 15 amino acids. The germline CDR1 and CDR2 sequences are MRHNA and SNTAGT. The CDR3 loop is CASSAQGAGYNEQFF. DNA for the CDR3: TGTGCCAGCAGTGCACAGGGGGCAGGGTACAATGAGCAGTTCTTC.

V gene TRBV25-1 combines with J gene TRBJ2-3; 7 bases map to TRBD1. The CDR3 is 14 amino acids. V shed 5 bases, J shed 5 bases, and the junction held 7 bases outside the gene matches. From germline, CDR1 is MGHDK and CDR2 SYGVNS. CDR3 nucleotide sequence: TGTGCCAGCAGTTACGACAGGGTCCGAGATACGCAGTATTTT. Amino acids: CASSYDRVRDTQYF.

The chain uses TRBV4-1 and TRBJ1-2; weak D call: TRBD1 (5 bases). Germline V gene sequence: CDR1 MGHRA, CDR2 YSYEKL. V gave up 0 bases and J gave up 0 bases, with 17 bases separating them. The CDR3 covers 18 residues. The CDR3 sequence is CASSQDPLRGRANYGYTF. CDR3 bases: TGCGCCAGCAGCCAAGATCCTCTAAGGGGTCGAGCTAACTATGGCTACACCTTC.

This clone was recorded only once. The V and J genes are TRBV12-5 and TRBJ2-3; 11 bases line up with TRBD2. The junction had 6 bases not matched to a gene; V was cut back by 1 base and J by 3 bases. CDR3 length equals 17 residues. Germline loops: CDR1 LGHNT, CDR2 FRNRAP. The CDR3 sequence is CASGLATLAGVTDTQYF. As DNA, the CDR3 is TGTGCTAGTGGTTTGGCGACACTAGCGGGGGTTACAGATACGCAGTATTTT.

V gene TRBV9 combines with J gene TRBJ1-2; D not resolved. Deletions cut 4 bases from V and 5 bases from J, with 9 bases between. Germline CDR1 reads SGDLS; CDR2 reads YYNGEE. The CDR3 is 12 amino acids. CDR3 region: CASSSPVYGYTF. The CDR3 DNA is TGTGCCAGCAGCTCACCGGTTTATGGCTACACCTTC.

The J gene is TRBJ1-5, the V gene TRBV5-1; D remains ambiguous. Germline V gene data show CDR1 as SGHRS and CDR2 as YFSETQ. The CDR3 consists of 12 residues. The V and J ends lost 3 bases and 11 bases respectively, with 12 bases between them. Written as DNA, the CDR3 is TGCGCCAGCAGCTCCCCCCCCGGGGCCCAGCATTTT. Its translation: CASSSPPGAQHF.

This clone was seen once. This rearrangement joins TRBV7-2 to TRBJ2-1, with 10 bases aligning to TRBD1. The CDR3 contains 17 residues. Germline loops: CDR1 SGHTA, CDR2 FQGNSA. Trimming cost V 0 bases and J 4 bases; bases outside gene matches: 6. For the CDR3, the DNA is TGTGCCAGCAGCTTAGCTCTGACAGGGGGCGCTTACAATGAGCAGTTCTTC. Protein product: CASSLALTGGAYNEQFF.

V is TRBV27 and J is TRBJ2-2; no clear D. In germline, CDR1 is MNHEY, CDR2 SMNVEV (reference sequence). CDR3 length equals 13 residues. The V end was cut by 3 bases, the J end by 6 bases, with 8 bases between. CDR3 sequence (DNA): TGTGCCAGCAGTTTCAGGATACCCGGGGAGCTGTTTTTT. Protein product: CASSFRIPGELFF.